Below, 21 T cell receptor beta chains from the same sample are listed, as sequenced in a study of blood T cell repertoires in COVID-19. Produced via immunoSEQ multiplex PCR; TCRdb's table is partial and in-frame only. The table lists roughly 190,000 clones, approximately 90% of them singletons. Sequencing was carried out using peripheral blood. The receptor source for this set is a man aged 55 to 70 with active or convalescent COVID-19.

The chain has TRBV5-1 and TRBJ1-5; D is unclear. Germline V gives CDR1 SGHRS, CDR2 YFSETQ. The V and J ends lost 0 bases and 0 bases respectively, with 10 bases between them. The CDR3 covers 16 residues. CDR3: CASSLDSFYSNQPQHF. As DNA, the CDR3 is TGCGCCAGCAGCTTGGACAGCTTTTATAGCAATCAGCCCCAGCATTTT.

The chain recombines TRBV2 with TRBJ1-4; D possibly corresponds to TRBD1 (6 bases). CDR3 length equals 14 residues. The germline CDR1 and CDR2 sequences are SNHLY and FYNNEI. V lost 4 bases and J lost 7, with 13 bases in between. Here the CDR3 reads CASSGTGIREKLFF. The CDR3 DNA reads TGTGCCAGCAGTGGAACAGGGATCCGTGAAAAACTGTTTTTT.

This clone was counted between two and nine times. Other DNA sequences of this sample code for an identical CDR3. The rearrangement joins TRBV10-3 to TRBJ1-5, with 8 positions matching TRBD1. Germline V CDR1 and CDR2: ENHRY, SYGVKD. The length of the CDR3 is 13 residues. Trimming took 6 bases from V and 4 from J; bases not matched to a gene: 2. In DNA form, the CDR3 reads TGTGCCATCAGCGGACAGGGTAATCAGCCCCAGCATTTT. It yields the protein CAISGQGNQPQHF.

This rearrangement joins TRBV5-6 to TRBJ1-1; D call uncertain. This CDR3 region has 14 residues. From germline, CDR1 is SGHDT and CDR2 YYEEEE. Trimming pared 3 bases from V and 1 base from J, leaving 10 bases between. The DNA of the CDR3 is TGTGCCAGCAGCTCAGCCACGGGGAACACTGAAGCTTTCTTT. Protein product: CASSSATGNTEAFF.

The genes are TRBV19 and TRBJ2-1, with 13 bases aligning to TRBD2. V shed 3 bases, J shed 4 bases, and the junction held 0 bases outside the gene matches. Germline lookup yields CDR1 LNHDA and CDR2 SQIVND (reference sequence). The CDR3 is 15 residues long. The CDR3 reads CASSMGLAGYNEQFF. Here the CDR3 DNA reads TGTGCCAGTAGTATGGGACTAGCGGGGTACAATGAGCAGTTCTTC.

The genes are TRBV6-5 and TRBJ1-2; weak D call: TRBD1 (6 bases). The CDR3 covers 12 residues. CDR1 and CDR2 (germline): MNHEY, SVGAGI. With 0 bases removed from V and 8 bases from J, the gap between germline ends came to 7 bases. CDR3 sequence (DNA): TGTGCCAGCAGTTACTCGCAGGGGGGCTACACCTTC. This sequence encodes CASSYSQGGYTF.

The chain has TRBV9 and TRBJ2-3; 13 nucleotides align to TRBD2. Germline CDR1 is SGDLS and CDR2 is YYNGEE. V gave up 3 bases and J gave up 4 bases; unmatched junction bases: 8. The CDR3 spans 17 residues. CDR3 nucleotide sequence: TGTGCCAGCAGCGCTACTAGCGGGGGGGCCTGGGCAGATACGCAGTATTTT. Protein sequence: CASSATSGGAWADTQYF.

This clone was recorded a few times. The chain recombines TRBV14 with TRBJ1-2, with D possibly being TRBD1 (6 bases). Germline assignment: CDR1 SGHDN and CDR2 FVKESK. The CDR3 is 13 amino acids. V lost 2 bases and J 5 bases, leaving 9 bases between the germline ends. The CDR3 bases are TGTGCCAGCAGCCAATTACAGGGATATGGCTACACCTTC. Residues: CASSQLQGYGYTF.

This sequence joins TRBV7-9 and TRBJ2-5, with D possibly TRBD2 on 6 matching bases. The CDR3 length is 15 residues. Germline CDR1 is SEHNR and CDR2 is FQNEAQ (reference sequence). The V and J ends lost 0 bases and 7 bases respectively, with 15 bases between them. CDR3 in amino acids: CASSLAEGPRGTQYF. The CDR3 DNA follows: TGTGCCAGCAGCTTAGCGGAGGGGCCTCGAGGGACCCAGTACTTC.

The chain couples TRBV2 to TRBJ2-1, with 10 bases lining up with TRBD2. CDR1 is SNHLY, CDR2 FYNNEI, per germline. The CDR3 is made up of 16 amino acids. With 6 bases clipped from V and 5 bases from J, the junction kept 10 bases outside the gene matches. The DNA of the CDR3 is TGTGCCAGCAGGGACCAGGGACTAGCGAGAGACAATGAGCAGTTCTTC. It yields the protein CASRDQGLARDNEQFF.

This clone was counted only a few times. This chain links TRBV4-2 with TRBJ1-2; the D gene is possibly TRBD1 (5 bases). The CDR3 sequence is 13 residues long. The germline gives CDR1 LGHNA, CDR2 YNFKEQ. V lost 0 bases and J 8 bases, leaving 10 bases between the germline ends. The CDR3 loop is CASSQDGGEGYTF. CDR3 DNA: TGTGCCAGCAGCCAAGACGGGGGAGAGGGCTACACCTTC.

The chain carries TRBV9 and TRBJ2-4; D may be TRBD1 (5 bases). Trimming stripped 0 bases from V and 15 bases from J, with 10 bases between. Germline-derived CDR1 and CDR2 are SGDLS and YYNGEE. The CDR3 is made up of 11 amino acids. The CDR3 bases are TGTGCCAGCAGCGTAGAGGGGTTCCGGTACTTC. Translating gives CASSVEGFRYF.

The chain links TRBV21-1 to TRBJ2-7; the D call of TRBD2 is as the table states it, not checked on the DNA. TRBV21-1 is described as a pseudogene. The CDR3 contains 16 residues. CDR3 DNA sequence: TGTGCCACTACTCTGGGGGGGGCTGGACCTACCTACGAGCAGTACTTC. Translating it yields CATTLGGAGPTYEQYF.

The sample holds one count of this clone. The rearrangement uses TRBV7-7 and TRBJ2-1; 8 bases align to TRBD1. This CDR3 region has 14 residues. Germline CDR1 and CDR2: SSHAT and FNYEAQ (reference sequence). With 5 bases clipped from V and 8 bases from J, the junction kept 8 bases outside the gene matches. CDR3 region: CASSAGQAKDEQFF. The CDR3 DNA reads TGTGCCAGCAGCGCGGGACAGGCCAAGGATGAGCAGTTCTTC.

J is TRBJ2-2 and V is TRBV5-6; D may be TRBD2 (5 bases). This CDR3 is built from 15 residues. The V gene's germline CDR1 is SGHDT and CDR2 YYEEEE. V gave up 1 base and J gave up 4 bases, with 11 bases separating them. The CDR3 DNA reads TGTGCCAGCAGCTTGCGGGGTCTCAGCACCGGGGAGCTGTTTTTT. This encodes CASSLRGLSTGELFF.

This clone was recorded a few times. The chain uses TRBV14 and TRBJ2-1, with 8 bases aligning to TRBD2. V shed 2 bases, J shed 8 bases, and the junction held 11 bases outside the gene matches. This CDR3 region has 16 residues. The germline gives CDR1 SGHDN, CDR2 FVKESK. DNA for the CDR3: TGTGCCAGCAGCCAAAAGCGGGGGCGGGTTTTGCATGAGCAGTTCTTC. Amino acid sequence: CASSQKRGRVLHEQFF.

The J gene is TRBJ2-1, the V gene TRBV20-1; 9 bases are shared with TRBD2. This CDR3 region has 14 residues. The germline V gene has CDR1 DFQATT and CDR2 SNEGSKA (reference sequence). After removal of 3 bases from V and 5 bases from J, the junction contained 5 bases not matched to a gene. As DNA, the CDR3 is TGCAGTGCTAGTCCGGGACTAGCAGACAATGAGCAGTTCTTC. Residues: CSASPGLADNEQFF.

This chain connects TRBV12-3 or TRBV12-4 to TRBJ2-1; D is uncertain. The CDR3 contains 11 residues. V lost 3 bases, J lost 12 bases, and 9 bases lay in between. For the CDR3, the DNA is TGTGCCAGCAGTTTTCGTAGCAGGCAGTTCTTC. This gives the protein CASSFRSRQFF.

The V call is TRBV2, the J call TRBJ2-3, with D possibly matching TRBD2 (7 bases). The V gene lost 8 bases and the J gene lost 2 bases, with 11 bases spanning the gap. The germline V gene encodes CDR1 SNHLY and CDR2 FYNNEI. CDR3 length: 13 amino acids. The CDR3 DNA follows: TGTGCCAGCGGGGCGGGGGCCACAGATACGCAGTATTTT. Its translation is CASGAGATDTQYF.

The chain uses TRBV9 and TRBJ2-2; 9 bases align to TRBD1. The CDR3 contains 15 residues. Looked up from germline, CDR1 is SGDLS and CDR2 is YYNGEE. With 4 bases clipped from V and 7 bases from J, the junction kept 8 bases outside the gene matches. This CDR3 reads CASSPRGQGIGELFF. The CDR3 nucleotides read TGTGCCAGCAGCCCAAGGGGACAGGGAATCGGGGAGCTGTTTTTT.

The table lists this clone with a count of one. V and J are TRBV5-1 and TRBJ1-3; the D is unclear. Germline CDR1 and CDR2: SGHRS and YFSETQ. The CDR3 length is 15 residues. V lost 1 base to trimming and J lost 0 bases, with 8 bases between them. As DNA, the CDR3 is TGCGCCAGCAGCTTGAGCATATCCTCTGGAAACACCATATATTTT. This gives the protein CASSLSISSGNTIYF.